The present entry profiles one TCR beta chain with its context. Its matching antigen is unknown. The intended depth for sequencing was 1 in 200,000 to 1 in 1 million T cells. Using immunoSEQ multiplex PCR, the repertoire was profiled, and TCRdb retains in-frame clones only, with some absent. Among approximately 170,000 clones, nearly 90% were seen once, and the ten largest hold 3% to 3.5%. This record comes from a study of cytotoxic CD8 clonotypes in ibrutinib-treated CLL. Notes on the study in general: Baseline clonality exceeded age-matched healthy donors and tracked circulating CD8+ T-cell counts.

The CDR3 spans 13 residues. V was pared by 4 bases and J by 6 bases, with 10 bases between. CDR1 and CDR2 from the germline V gene are SGHTA and FQGNSA. J is TRBJ1-5 and V is TRBV7-2; no clear D. This specimen consisted of PBMCs, obtained at disease progression, from a patient treated with ibrutinib. The sequence derives from a human donor with chronic lymphocytic leukemia. As DNA, the CDR3 is TGTGCCAGCAGCTCCGGATATAGTCAGCCCCAGCATTTT. This translates into CASSSGYSQPQHF.